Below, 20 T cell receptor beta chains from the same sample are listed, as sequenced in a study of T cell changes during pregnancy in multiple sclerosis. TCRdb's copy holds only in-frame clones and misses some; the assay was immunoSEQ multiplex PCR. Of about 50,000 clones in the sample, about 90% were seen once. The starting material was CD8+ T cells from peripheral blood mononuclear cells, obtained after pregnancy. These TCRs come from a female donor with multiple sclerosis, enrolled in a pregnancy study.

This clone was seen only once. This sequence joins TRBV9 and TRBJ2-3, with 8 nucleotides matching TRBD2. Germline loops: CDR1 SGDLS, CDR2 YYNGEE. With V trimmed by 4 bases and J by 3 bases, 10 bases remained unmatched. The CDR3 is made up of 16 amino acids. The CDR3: CASSPLQRGTTDTQYF. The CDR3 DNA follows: TGTGCCAGCAGCCCCCTTCAGCGGGGGACTACAGATACGCAGTATTTT.

In DNA, the CDR3 is TGTGCCAGCTCATCGACAGGGGGTGACGAAAAACTGTTTTTT. Residues: CASSSTGGDEKLFF. This rearrangement joins TRBV18 to TRBJ1-4; TRBD1 matches at 9 bases. The germline gives CDR1 KGHSH, CDR2 LQKENI. The CDR3 is made up of 14 amino acids. V was pared by 5 bases and J by 8 bases, with 6 bases of the junction left unmatched.

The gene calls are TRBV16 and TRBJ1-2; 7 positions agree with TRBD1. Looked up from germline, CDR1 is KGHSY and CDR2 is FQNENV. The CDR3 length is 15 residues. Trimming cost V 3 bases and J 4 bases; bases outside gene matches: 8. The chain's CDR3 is CASSHDRETLYGYTF. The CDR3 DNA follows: TGTGCCAGCAGCCATGACAGGGAAACACTCTATGGCTACACCTTC.

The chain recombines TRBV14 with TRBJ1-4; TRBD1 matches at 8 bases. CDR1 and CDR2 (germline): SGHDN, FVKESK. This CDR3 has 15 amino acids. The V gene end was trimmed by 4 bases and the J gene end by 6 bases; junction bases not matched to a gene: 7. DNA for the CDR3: TGTGCCAGCAGCCCCCGGACAGGGACAGATGAAAAACTGTTTTTT. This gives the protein CASSPRTGTDEKLFF. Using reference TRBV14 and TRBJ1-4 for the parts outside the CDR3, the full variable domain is EAGVTQFPSHSVIEKGQTVTLRCDPISGHDNLYWYRRVMGKEIKFLLHFVKESKQDESGMPNNRFLAERTGGTYSTLKVQPAELEDSGVYFCASSPRTGTDEKLFFGSGTQLSVL.

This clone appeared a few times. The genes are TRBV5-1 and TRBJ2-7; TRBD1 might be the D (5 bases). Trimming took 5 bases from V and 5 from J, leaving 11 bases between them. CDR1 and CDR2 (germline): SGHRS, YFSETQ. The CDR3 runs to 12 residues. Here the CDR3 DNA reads TGCGCCAGCAGAGGGGCAGGGCACGAGCAGTACTTC. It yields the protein CASRGAGHEQYF. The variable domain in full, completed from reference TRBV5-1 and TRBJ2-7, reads KAGVTQTPRYLIKTRGQQVTLSCSPISGHRSVSWYQQTPGQGLQFLFEYFSETQRNKGNFPGRFSGRQFSNSRSEMNVSTLELGDSALYLCASRGAGHEQYFGPGTRLTVT.

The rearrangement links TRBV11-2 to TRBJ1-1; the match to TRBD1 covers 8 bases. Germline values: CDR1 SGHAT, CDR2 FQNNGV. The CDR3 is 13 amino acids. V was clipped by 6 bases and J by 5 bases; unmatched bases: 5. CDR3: CASRQGAGTEAFF. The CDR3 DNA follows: TGTGCCAGCAGGCAGGGGGCTGGTACTGAAGCTTTCTTT.

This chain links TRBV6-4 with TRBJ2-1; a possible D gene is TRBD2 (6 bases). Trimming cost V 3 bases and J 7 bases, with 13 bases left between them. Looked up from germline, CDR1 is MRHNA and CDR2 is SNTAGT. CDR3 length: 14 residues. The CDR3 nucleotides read TGTGCCAGCAGTGAGTGGGGGGACCGGAATGAGCAGTTCTTC. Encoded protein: CASSEWGDRNEQFF.

The DNA of the CDR3 is TGTGCCAGCAGTGCTCCACTCGACAGAAGCAATCAGCCCCAGCATTTT. This encodes CASSAPLDRSNQPQHF. This chain connects TRBV2 to TRBJ1-5, with a tentative D call TRBD1 (5 bases). The CDR3 is 16 residues long. Trimming shortened V by 4 bases and J by 1 base, and 14 bases separated the two germline ends. The germline V gene encodes CDR1 SNHLY and CDR2 FYNNEI.

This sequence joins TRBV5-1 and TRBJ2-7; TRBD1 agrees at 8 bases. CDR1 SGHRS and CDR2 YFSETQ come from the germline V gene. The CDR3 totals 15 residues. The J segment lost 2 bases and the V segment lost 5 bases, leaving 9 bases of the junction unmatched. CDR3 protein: CASRHRGQGAYEQYF. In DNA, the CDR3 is TGCGCCAGCAGACACCGAGGACAGGGAGCCTACGAGCAGTACTTC.

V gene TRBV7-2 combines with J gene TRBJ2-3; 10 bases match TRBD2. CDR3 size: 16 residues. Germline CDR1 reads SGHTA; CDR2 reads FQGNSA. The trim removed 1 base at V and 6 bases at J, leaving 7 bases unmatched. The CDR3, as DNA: TGTGCCAGCAGCTTAGGTCTAGCGGGGGCAGGGGATACGCAGTATTTT. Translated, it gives CASSLGLAGAGDTQYF. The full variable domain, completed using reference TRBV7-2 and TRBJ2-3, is GAGVSQSPSNKVTEKGKDVELRCDPISGHTALYWYRQSLGQGLEFLIYFQGNSAPDKSGLPSDRFSAERTGGSVSTLTIQRTQQEDSAVYLCASSLGLAGAGDTQYFGPGTRLTVL.

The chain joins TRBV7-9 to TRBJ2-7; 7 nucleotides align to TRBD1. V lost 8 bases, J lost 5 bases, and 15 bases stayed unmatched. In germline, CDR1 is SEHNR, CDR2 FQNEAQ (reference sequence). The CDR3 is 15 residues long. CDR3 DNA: TGTGCCAGCTCAACCGACAGGGAGCCCTCGAACGAGCAGTACTTC. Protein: CASSTDREPSNEQYF.

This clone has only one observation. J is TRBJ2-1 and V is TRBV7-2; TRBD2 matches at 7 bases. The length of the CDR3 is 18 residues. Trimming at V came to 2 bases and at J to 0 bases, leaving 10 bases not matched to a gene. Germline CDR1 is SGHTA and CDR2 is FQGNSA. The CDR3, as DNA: TGTGCCAGCAGCTTAAAAAGTGGGGGGGGGAGCTCCTACAATGAGCAGTTCTTC. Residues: CASSLKSGGGSSYNEQFF.

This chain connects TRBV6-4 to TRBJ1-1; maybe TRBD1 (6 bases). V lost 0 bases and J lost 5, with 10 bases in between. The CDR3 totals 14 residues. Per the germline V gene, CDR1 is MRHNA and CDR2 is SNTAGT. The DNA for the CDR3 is TGTGCCAGCAGTGACTCGAGGCAGGGGACTGAAGCTTTCTTT. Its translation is CASSDSRQGTEAFF.

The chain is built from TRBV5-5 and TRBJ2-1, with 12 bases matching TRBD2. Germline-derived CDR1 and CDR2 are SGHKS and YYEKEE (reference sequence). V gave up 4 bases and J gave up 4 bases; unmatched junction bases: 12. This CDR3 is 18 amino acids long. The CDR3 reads CASSPQAGLAGPYNEQFF. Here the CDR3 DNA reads TGTGCCAGCAGCCCACAGGCCGGACTAGCGGGGCCTTACAATGAGCAGTTCTTC.

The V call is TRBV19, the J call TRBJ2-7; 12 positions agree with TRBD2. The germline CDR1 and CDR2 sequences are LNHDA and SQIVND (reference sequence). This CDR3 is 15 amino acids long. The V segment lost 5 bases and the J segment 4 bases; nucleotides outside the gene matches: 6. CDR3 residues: CASSVTSGSFYEQYF. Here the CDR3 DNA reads TGTGCCAGTAGTGTGACTAGCGGGAGTTTTTACGAGCAGTACTTC.

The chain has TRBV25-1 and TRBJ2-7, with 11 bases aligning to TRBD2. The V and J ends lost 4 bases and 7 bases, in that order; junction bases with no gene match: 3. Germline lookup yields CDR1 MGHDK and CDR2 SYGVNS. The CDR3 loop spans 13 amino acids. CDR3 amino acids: CASSATSGEEQYF. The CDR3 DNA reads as TGTGCCAGCAGTGCGACTAGCGGGGAGGAGCAGTACTTC.

The CDR3 bases are TGTGCCAGCGGAGAGGGGGTTGTCTATGGCTACACCTTC. Translating it yields CASGEGVVYGYTF. The chain combines TRBV2 with TRBJ1-2; possibly TRBD1 for D (6 bases). The CDR3 covers 13 residues. CDR1 SNHLY and CDR2 FYNNEI come from the germline V gene. Trimming removed 8 bases from V and 4 bases from J, with 14 bases in between.

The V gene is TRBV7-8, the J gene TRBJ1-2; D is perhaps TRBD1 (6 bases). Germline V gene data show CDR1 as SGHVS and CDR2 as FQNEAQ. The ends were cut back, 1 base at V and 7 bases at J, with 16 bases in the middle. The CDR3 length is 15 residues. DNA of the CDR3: TGTGCCAGCAGCTTAGGATTGGACAGCCCCCTTGGCTACACCTTC. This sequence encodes CASSLGLDSPLGYTF.

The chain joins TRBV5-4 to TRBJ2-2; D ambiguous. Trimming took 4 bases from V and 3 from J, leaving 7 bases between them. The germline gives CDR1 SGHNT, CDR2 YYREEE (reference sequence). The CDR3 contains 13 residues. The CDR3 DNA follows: TGTGCCAGCAGCGCCCCGGACACCGGGGAGCTGTTTTTT. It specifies CASSAPDTGELFF.

The chain's CDR3 is CASSPRTSGDADTQYF. For the CDR3, the DNA is TGTGCCAGCAGCCCACGGACTAGCGGGGATGCAGATACGCAGTATTTT. The chain combines TRBV9 with TRBJ2-3; 12 nucleotides line up with TRBD2. The CDR3 sequence is 16 residues long. Germline V CDR1 and CDR2: SGDLS, YYNGEE. The junction had 7 bases not matched to a gene; V was cut back by 4 bases and J by 4 bases.